This TCR beta chain was captured in a study of shared clonotypes between healthy human individuals. About the research overall: The study used three CD4 naive, three CD4 memory, two CD8 naive and one CD8 memory plate per donor.

Assay: immunoSEQ multiplex PCR; the TCRdb copy retains only in-frame clones and omits some. The repertoire includes around 1.5 million clones, about 98% of them detected once, and about 0.42% sits in the top ten. The donors, healthy adults who were HIV-negative, had experienced no recent acute infections or vaccinations. Source material: naive CD4+ T cells sorted from blood. Specified subset: CD45RA+ positively selected. This receptor was taken from a man between 25 and 39 years old in good health.

CDR3 residues: CASSLDVGRLGGGTDTQYF. The CDR3 region has the DNA TGTGCCAGCAGCTTAGATGTCGGGAGACTAGGGGGTGGCACAGATACGCAGTATTTT. The chain combines TRBV11-2 with TRBJ2-3; D may correspond to TRBD1 or TRBD2 (6 bases each). With 0 bases removed from V and 1 base from J, the gap between germline ends came to 20 bases. The germline CDR1 and CDR2 sequences are SGHAT and FQNNGV. This CDR3 is 19 amino acids long.